The source of this T cell receptor beta chain is a study of T cells in Graves' hyperthyroidism and ophthalmopathy. Notes on the study in general: Model-based prediction identified ophthalmopathy a median approximately 6 months prior to its onset. Among clonotypes expanded in thyroid above 0.001, most were also found in blood.

Hyperthyroidism was newly diagnosed in patients aged 18 to 65 (duration under 2 months). Orbital computed tomography, thyroid ultrasound, serum thyroxine and TRAb, and clinical symptoms together informed the diagnoses. What was amplified from RNA transcripts were TCR beta CDR3 regions. The HTBI primer set was used in a first-round RT-PCR of the TCR CDR3. TCRdb ran MiXCR on the multiplex PCR reads and lists one entry per CDR3 protein. The sample gives approximately 400,000 distinct CDR3 sequences, more than 11% of which show up once; approximately 11% is in the top ten. In its sample, this clonotype was seen many times. Antigen: not known. The CDR3 has 11 amino acids. CDR1 is SNHLY and CDR2 is FYNNEI in the germline V gene. Trimming stripped 4 bases from V and 7 bases from J, with 8 bases between.

The sequence derives from a woman aged 55 to 70 with Graves' hyperthyroidism. The V and J genes are TRBV2 and TRBJ2-7; no clear D gene. The sequencing sample was made of blood. The CDR3 DNA reads as TGTGCCAGCAGTGGACGTGAAGAGCAGTACTTC. Its protein product is CASSGREEQYF.